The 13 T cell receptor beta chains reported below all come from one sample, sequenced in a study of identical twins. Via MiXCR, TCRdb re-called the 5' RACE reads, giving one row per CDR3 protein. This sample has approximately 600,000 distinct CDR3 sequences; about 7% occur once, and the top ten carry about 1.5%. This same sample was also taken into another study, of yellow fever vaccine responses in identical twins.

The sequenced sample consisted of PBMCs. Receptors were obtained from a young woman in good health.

The CDR3 protein is CASGLVSASGSYEQYF. The CDR3, as DNA: TGTGCTAGTGGTTTGGTGTCGGCTAGCGGAAGCTACGAGCAGTACTTC. The genes are TRBV12-5 and TRBJ2-7, with 7 bases that match TRBD2. Per germline, CDR1 LGHNT and CDR2 FRNRAP. The CDR3 loop spans 16 amino acids. Germline trimming cut 0 bases from V and 3 bases from J; bases unmatched to any gene: 8.

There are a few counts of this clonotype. The DNA of the CDR3 is TGCAGCGCTAAACAGGGGACCGTCCCTGAAGCTTTCTTT. Translated: CSAKQGTVPEAFF. The chain employs TRBV29-1 and TRBJ1-1, with 7 nucleotides matching TRBD1. J lost 6 bases, V lost 7 bases, and 11 bases had no gene match. This CDR3 has 13 residues. From germline, CDR1 is SQVTM and CDR2 ANQGSEA. The whole variable domain, filled in from reference TRBV29-1 and TRBJ1-1, reads SAVISQKPSRDICQRGTSLTIQCQVDSQVTMMFWYRQQPGQSLTLIATANQGSEATYESGFVIDKFPISRPNLTFSTLTVSNMSPEDSSIYLCSAKQGTVPEAFFGQGTRLTVV.

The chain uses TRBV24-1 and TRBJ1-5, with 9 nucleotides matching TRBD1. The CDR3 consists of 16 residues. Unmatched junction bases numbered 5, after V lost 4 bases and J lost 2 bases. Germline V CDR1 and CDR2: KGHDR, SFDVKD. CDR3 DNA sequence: TGTGCCACCAGTGAAACGGGACAGGGAGGCAATCAGCCCCAGCATTTT. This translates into CATSETGQGGNQPQHF.

CDR3 loop: CASTPRTSGDRGQYF. DNA for the CDR3: TGTGCCAGCACACCCCGGACTAGCGGAGACAGGGGGCAGTACTTC. The chain has TRBV9 and TRBJ2-7, with TRBD2 matching 10 bases. The V gene end was trimmed by 6 bases and the J gene end by 9 bases; junction bases not matched to a gene: 15. Germline V gene sequence: CDR1 SGDLS, CDR2 YYNGEE. This CDR3 region has 15 residues. Full variable domain (remainder filled in from reference TRBV9 and TRBJ2-7): DSGVTQTPKHLITATGQRVTLRCSPRSGDLSVYWYQQSLDQGLQFLIQYYNGEERAKGNILERFSAQQFPDLHSELNLSSLELGDSALYFCASTPRTSGDRGQYFGPGTRLTVT.

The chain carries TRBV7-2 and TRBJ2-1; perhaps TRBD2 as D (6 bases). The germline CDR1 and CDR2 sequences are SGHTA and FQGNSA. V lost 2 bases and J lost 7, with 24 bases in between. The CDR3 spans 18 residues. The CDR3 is CASSLSGLGDSRRNEQFF. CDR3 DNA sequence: TGTGCCAGCAGCTTATCGGGATTGGGGGACTCGCGTCGGAATGAGCAGTTCTTC. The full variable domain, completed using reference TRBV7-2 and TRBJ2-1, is GAGVSQSPSNKVTEKGKDVELRCDPISGHTALYWYRQSLGQGLEFLIYFQGNSAPDKSGLPSDRFSAERTGGSVSTLTIQRTQQEDSAVYLCASSLSGLGDSRRNEQFFGPGTRLTVL.

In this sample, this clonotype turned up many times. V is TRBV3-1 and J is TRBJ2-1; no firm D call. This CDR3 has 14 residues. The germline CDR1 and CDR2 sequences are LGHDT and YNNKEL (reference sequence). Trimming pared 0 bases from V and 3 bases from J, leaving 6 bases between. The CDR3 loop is CASSQDLSYNEQFF. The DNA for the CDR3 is TGTGCCAGCAGCCAAGATCTTAGCTACAATGAGCAGTTCTTC.

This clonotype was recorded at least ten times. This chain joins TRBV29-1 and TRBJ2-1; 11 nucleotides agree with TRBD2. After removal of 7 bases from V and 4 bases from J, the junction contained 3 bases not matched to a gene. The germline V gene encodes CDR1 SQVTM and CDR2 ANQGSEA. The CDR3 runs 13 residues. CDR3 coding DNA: TGCAGCGCTGTAGCGGGAGGGTACAATGAGCAGTTCTTC. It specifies CSAVAGGYNEQFF.

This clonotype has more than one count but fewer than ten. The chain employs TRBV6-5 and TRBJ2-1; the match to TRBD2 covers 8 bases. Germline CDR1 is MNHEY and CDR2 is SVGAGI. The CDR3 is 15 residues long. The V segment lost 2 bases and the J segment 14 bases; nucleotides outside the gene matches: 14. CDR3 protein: CASSYRLAGGMSEFF. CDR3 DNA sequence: TGTGCCAGCAGTTACCGGCTAGCGGGCGGCATGAGTGAGTTCTTC.

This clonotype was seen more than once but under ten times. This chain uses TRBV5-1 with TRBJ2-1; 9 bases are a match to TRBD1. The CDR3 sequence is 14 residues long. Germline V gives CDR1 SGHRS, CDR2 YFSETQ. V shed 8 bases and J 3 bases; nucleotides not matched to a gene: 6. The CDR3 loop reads CASTGQGYYNEQFF. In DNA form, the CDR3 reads TGCGCCAGTACGGGACAGGGCTACTACAATGAGCAGTTCTTC.

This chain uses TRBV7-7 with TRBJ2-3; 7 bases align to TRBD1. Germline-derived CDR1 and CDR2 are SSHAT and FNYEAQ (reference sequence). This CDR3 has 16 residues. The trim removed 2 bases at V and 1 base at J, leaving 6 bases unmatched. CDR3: CASSLTLDRGTDTQYF. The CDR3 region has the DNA TGTGCCAGCAGCTTAACCCTAGACAGGGGCACAGATACGCAGTATTTT.

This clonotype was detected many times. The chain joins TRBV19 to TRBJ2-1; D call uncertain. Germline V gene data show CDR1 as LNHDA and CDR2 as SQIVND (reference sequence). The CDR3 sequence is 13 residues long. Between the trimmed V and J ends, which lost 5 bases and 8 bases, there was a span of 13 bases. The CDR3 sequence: CASSPAIWDEQFF. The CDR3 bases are TGTGCCAGTAGTCCTGCTATTTGGGATGAGCAGTTCTTC.

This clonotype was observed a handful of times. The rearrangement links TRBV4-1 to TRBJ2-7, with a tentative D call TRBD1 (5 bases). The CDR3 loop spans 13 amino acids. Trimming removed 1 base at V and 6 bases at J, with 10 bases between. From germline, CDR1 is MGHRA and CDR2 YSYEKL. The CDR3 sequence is CASSQAPGFEQYV. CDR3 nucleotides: TGCGCCAGCAGCCAAGCTCCAGGGTTCGAGCAGTACGTC.

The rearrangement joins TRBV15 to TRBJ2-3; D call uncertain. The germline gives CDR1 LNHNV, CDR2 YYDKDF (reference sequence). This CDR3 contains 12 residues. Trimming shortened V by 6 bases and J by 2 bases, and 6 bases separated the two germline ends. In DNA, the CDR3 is TGTGCCACCAGTATAGTCACAGATACGCAGTATTTT. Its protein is CATSIVTDTQYF.